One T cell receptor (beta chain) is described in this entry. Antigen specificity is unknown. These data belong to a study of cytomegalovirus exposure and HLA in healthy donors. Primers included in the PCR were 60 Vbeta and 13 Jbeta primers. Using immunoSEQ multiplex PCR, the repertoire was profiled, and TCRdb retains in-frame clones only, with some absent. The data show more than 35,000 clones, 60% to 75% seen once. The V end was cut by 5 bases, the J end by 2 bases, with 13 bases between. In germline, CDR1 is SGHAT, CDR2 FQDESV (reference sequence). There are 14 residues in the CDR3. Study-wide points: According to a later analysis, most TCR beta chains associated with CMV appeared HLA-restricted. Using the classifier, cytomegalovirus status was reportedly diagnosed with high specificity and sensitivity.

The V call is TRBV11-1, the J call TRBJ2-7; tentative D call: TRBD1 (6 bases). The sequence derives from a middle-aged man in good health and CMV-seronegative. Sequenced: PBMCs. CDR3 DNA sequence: TGTGCCAGCAGCCCATTAGACAGGACCTACGAGCAGTACTTC. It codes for CASSPLDRTYEQYF. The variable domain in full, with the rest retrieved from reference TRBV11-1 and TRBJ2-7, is EAEVAQSPRYKITEKSQAVAFWCDPISGHATLYWYRQILGQGPELLVQFQDESVVDDSQLPKDRFSAERLKGVDSTLKIQPAELGDSAMYLCASSPLDRTYEQYFGPGTRLTVT.